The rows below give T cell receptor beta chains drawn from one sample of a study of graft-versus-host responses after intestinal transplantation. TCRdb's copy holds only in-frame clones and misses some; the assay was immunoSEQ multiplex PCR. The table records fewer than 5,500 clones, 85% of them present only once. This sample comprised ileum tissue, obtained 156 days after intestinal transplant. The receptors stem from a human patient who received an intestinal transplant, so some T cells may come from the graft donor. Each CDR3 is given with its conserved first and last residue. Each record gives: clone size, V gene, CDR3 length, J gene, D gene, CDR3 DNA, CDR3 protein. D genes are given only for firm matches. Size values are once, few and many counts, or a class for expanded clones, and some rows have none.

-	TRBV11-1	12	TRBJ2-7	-	TGTGCCAGCAGCTTAAGGGCAACCGAGCAGTACTTC	CASSLRATEQYF
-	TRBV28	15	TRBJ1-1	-	TGTGCCAGCAACCCCCCCGTCCTGGTGAACACTGAAGCTTTCTTT	CASNPPVLVNTEAFF
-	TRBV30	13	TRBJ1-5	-	TGTGCCTGGAGTGTAAACAGAAATCAGCCCCAGCATTTT	CAWSVNRNQPQHF
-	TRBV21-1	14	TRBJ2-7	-	TGTGCCAGCCTACTATCGACCGATTGCTACGAGCAGTACTTC	CASLLSTDCYEQYF
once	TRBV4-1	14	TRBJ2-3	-	TGCGCCAGCAGCCAGGGGGACAGCACAGATACGCAGTATTTT	CASSQGDSTDTQYF
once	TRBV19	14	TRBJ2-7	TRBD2	TGTGCCAGTAGTATCCTAGCGGGAGTGGGCGAGCAGTACTTC	CASSILAGVGEQYF
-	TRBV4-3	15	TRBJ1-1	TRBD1	TGCGCCAGCAGCCGAGGGGAGACAGGGGACACTGAAGCTTTCTTT	CASSRGETGDTEAFF
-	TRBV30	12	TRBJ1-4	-	TGTGCCTGGAGTAAGGCCTCGAGGGAACTGTTTTTT	CAWSKASRELFF
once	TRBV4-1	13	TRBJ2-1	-	TGCGCCAGCAGCCAATACCCGAACAATGAGCAGTTCTTC	CASSQYPNNEQFF
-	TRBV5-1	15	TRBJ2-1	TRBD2	TGCGCCAGCAGCCGAGCTAGCGGCTCCTACAATGAGCAGTTCTTC	CASSRASGSYNEQFF
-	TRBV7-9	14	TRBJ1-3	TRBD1	TGTGCCAGCAGCAAGACAGGGTCTGGAAACACCATATATTTT	CASSKTGSGNTIYF
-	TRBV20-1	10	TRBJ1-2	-	TGCAGTGCTAGAGAGGGTGGCTACACCTTC	CSAREGGYTF
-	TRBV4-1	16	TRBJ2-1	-	TGCGCCAGCAGCCACTCTGCGACGGGAGTTCTGAATGAGCAGTTCTTC	CASSHSATGVLNEQFF
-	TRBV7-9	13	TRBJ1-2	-	TGTGCCAGCAGCTTCAACAATAACTATGGCTACACCTTC	CASSFNNNYGYTF
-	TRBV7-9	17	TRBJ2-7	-	TGTGCCAGCAGCTTAGCTTATCGGACGGAGTTCTCCTACGAGCAGTACTTC	CASSLAYRTEFSYEQYF
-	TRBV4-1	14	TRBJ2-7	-	TGCGCCAGCTCCTCAGTAGCACGCCCCTACGAGCAGTACTTC	CASSSVARPYEQYF
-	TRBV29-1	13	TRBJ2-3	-	TGCAGCGTTAAGACGGACAGCACAGATACGCAGTATTTT	CSVKTDSTDTQYF
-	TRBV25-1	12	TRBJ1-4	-	TGTGCCAGCAGTGAATGGGGTGAAAAACTGTTTTTT	CASSEWGEKLFF
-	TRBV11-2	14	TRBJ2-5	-	TGTGCCAGCAGCGTAAACAGGGTTCAAGAGACCCAGTACTTC	CASSVNRVQETQYF
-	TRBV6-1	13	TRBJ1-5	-	TGTGCCAGCAGTGATCACAGCAATCAGCCCCAGCATTTT	CASSDHSNQPQHF
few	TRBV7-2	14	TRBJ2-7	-	TGTGCCAGCAGCTACAGCAGGCAAACCTACGAGCAGTACTTC	CASSYSRQTYEQYF
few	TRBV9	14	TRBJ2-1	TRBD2	TGTGCCAGCAGCGTTAGCGGGGGATACAATGAGCAGTTCTTC	CASSVSGGYNEQFF
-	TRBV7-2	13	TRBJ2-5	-	TGTGCCAGCAGCTTAGCACGTCAAGAGACCCAGTACTTC	CASSLARQETQYF
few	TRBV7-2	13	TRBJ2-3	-	TGTGCCAGCAGGCCCTCTAGCACAGATACGCAGTATTTT	CASRPSSTDTQYF
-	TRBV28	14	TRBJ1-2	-	TGTGCCAGCAGTCGACAGCCAGGTGGCTATGGCTACACCTTC	CASSRQPGGYGYTF
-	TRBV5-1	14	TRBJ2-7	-	TGCGCCAGCAGCGCGGGACAAGACCTCTACGAGCAGTACTTC	CASSAGQDLYEQYF
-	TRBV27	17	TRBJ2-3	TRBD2	TGTGCCAGCAGTTTAGGGCTAGCGGGATTCCCGGGAGATACGCAGTATTTT	CASSLGLAGFPGDTQYF
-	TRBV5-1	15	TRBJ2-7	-	TGCGCCAGCAGCTTGGTGGCGCGAGACTACAACGAGCAGTACTTC	CASSLVARDYNEQYF
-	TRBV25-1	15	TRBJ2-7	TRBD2	TGTGCCAGCAGTGCCCCTAGCGGGAGGATCTACGAGCAGTACTTC	CASSAPSGRIYEQYF
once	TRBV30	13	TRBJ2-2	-	TGTGCCTGGAGTGTACTCAACACCGGGGAGCTGTTTTTT	CAWSVLNTGELFF
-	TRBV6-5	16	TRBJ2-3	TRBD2	TGTGCCAGCAGTTTACTAGCGGGAAGGGGTACAGATACGCAGTATTTT	CASSLLAGRGTDTQYF
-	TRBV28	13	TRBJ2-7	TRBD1	TGTGCCAGCAGCCAGGGACAGCTCTACGAGCAGTACTTC	CASSQGQLYEQYF
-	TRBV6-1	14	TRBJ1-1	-	TGTGCCAGCAGTGCTAGACAGGCGAACACTGAAGCTTTCTTT	CASSARQANTEAFF
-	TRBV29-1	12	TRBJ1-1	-	TGCAGCGTTGACAGGGGGAACACTGAAGCTTTCTTT	CSVDRGNTEAFF
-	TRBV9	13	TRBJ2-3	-	TGTGCCAGCGGCATGGGGACTTGGGGTACGCAGTATTTT	CASGMGTWGTQYF
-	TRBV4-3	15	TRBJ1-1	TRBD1	TGCGCCAGCAGCCAAGAAGGACAGGGATATAGTGAAGCTTTCTTT	CASSQEGQGYSEAFF
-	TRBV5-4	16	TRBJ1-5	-	TGTGCCAGCACCCTACAGGGCCCAGGAGGCAATCAGCCCCAGCATTTT	CASTLQGPGGNQPQHF
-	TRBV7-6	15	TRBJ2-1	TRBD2	TGTGCCAGCAGCTCAAGCGGGGGGAGCTACAATGAGCAGTTCTTC	CASSSSGGSYNEQFF
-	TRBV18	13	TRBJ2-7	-	TGTGCCAGCTCACCACCGGACAGCTACGAGCAGTACTTC	CASSPPDSYEQYF
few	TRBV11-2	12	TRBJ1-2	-	TGTGCCAGCAGCTCCCTTAGATATGGCTACACCTTC	CASSSLRYGYTF
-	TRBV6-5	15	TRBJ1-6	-	TGTGCCACCAAGTTCCCTCGGGGTACGAATTCACCCCTCCACTTT	CATKFPRGTNSPLHF
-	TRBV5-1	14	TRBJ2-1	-	TGCGCCAGCAGCTTGCAGGGCTCCTACAATGAGCAGTTCTTC	CASSLQGSYNEQFF
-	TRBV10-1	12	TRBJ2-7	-	TGCGCCAGCCGGGACCGGCCTGGAGAGCAGTACTTC	CASRDRPGEQYF
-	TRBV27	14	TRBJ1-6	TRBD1	TGTGCCAGCAGTCGGGACAGGGGGAGTTCACCCCTCCACTTT	CASSRDRGSSPLHF
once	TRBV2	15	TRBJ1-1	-	TGTGCCAGCAGCCCACGACGGGCTACTGCCTCTGAAGCTTTCTTT	CASSPRRATASEAFF
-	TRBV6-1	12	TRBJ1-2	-	TGTGCCAGCAGTGACGTGGGAGGCGGCTACACCTTC	CASSDVGGGYTF
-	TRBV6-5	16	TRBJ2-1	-	TGTGCCAGCAGTTACTCGGGGCAGTCGGTCTTAAATGAGCAGTTCTTC	CASSYSGQSVLNEQFF
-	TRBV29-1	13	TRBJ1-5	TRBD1	TGCAGCGTATGGACAGGGGGGGGTCAGCCCCAGCATTTT	CSVWTGGGQPQHF